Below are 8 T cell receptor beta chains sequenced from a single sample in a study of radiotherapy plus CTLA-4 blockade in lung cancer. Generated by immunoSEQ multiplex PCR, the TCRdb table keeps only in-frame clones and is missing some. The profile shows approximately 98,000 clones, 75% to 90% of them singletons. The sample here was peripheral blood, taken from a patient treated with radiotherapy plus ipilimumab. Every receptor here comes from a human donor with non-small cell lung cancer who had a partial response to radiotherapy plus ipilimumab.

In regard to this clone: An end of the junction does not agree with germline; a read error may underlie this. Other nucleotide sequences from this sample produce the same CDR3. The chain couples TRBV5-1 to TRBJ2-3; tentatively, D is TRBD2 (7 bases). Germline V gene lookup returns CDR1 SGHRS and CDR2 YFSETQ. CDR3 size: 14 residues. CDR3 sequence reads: CASSLGGGTDTQYF. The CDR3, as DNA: TGCGCCAGCAGCTTGGGCGGGGGCACCGATACGCAGTATTTT.

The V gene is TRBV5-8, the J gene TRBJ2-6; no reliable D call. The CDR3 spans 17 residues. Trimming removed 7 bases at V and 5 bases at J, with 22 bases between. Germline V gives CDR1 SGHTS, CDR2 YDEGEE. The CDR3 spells CASYQCSTQSRANVLTF. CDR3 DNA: TGTGCCAGCTACCAGTGTTCCACACAAAGTCGGGCCAACGTCCTGACTTTC. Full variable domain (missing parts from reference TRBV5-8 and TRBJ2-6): EAGVTQSPTHLIKTRGQQATLRCSPISGHTSVYWYQQALGLGLQFLLWYDEGEERNRGNFPPRFSGRQFPNYSSELNVNALELEDSALYLCASYQCSTQSRANVLTFGAGSRLTVL.

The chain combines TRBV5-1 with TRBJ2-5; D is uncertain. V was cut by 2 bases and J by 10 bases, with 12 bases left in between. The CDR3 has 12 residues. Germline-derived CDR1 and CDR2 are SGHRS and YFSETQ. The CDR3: CASSLSREDQYF. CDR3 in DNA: TGCGCCAGCAGCTTAAGCCGCGAGGACCAGTACTTC.

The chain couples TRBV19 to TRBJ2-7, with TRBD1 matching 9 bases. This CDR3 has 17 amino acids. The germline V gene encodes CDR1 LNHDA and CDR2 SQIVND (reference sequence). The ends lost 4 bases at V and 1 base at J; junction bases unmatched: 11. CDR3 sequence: CASSTSFGTGMSYEQYF. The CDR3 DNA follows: TGTGCCAGTAGTACCTCTTTCGGGACAGGGATGTCCTACGAGCAGTACTTC. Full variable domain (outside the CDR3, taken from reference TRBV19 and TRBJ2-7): DGGITQSPKYLFRKEGQNVTLSCEQNLNHDAMYWYRQDPGQGLRLIYYSQIVNDFQKGDIAEGYSVSREKKESFPLTVTSAQKNPTAFYLCASSTSFGTGMSYEQYFGPGTRLTVT.

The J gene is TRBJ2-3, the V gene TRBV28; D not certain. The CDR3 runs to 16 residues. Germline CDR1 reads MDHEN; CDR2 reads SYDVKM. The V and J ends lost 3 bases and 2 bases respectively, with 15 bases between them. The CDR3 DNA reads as TGTGCCAGCAGTTTTAGCCGAGAAACCCCCACAGATACGCAGTATTTT. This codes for CASSFSRETPTDTQYF.

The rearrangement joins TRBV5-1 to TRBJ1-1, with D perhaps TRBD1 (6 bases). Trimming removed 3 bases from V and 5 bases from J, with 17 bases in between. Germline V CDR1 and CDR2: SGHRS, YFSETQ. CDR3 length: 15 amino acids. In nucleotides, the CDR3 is TGCGCCAGCAGCTCTGAACAGGGAGCTCGGACTGAAGCTTTCTTT. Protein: CASSSEQGARTEAFF.

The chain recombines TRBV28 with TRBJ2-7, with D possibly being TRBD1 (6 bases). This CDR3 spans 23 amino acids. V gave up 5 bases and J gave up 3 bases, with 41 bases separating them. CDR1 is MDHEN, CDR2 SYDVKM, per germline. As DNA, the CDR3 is TGTGCCAGCAGTCGGCTTATTTCCAGGGGTCGAATATCCCTAGAGAGGGGCCACTACGAGCAGTACTTC. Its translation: CASSRLISRGRISLERGHYEQYF.

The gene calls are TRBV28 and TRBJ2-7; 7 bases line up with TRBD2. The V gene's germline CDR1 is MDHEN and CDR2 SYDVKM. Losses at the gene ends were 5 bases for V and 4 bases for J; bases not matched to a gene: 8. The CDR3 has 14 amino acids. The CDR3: CASSVAGVFYEQYF. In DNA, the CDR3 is TGTGCCAGCAGTGTAGCGGGTGTTTTTTACGAGCAGTACTTC.